Following are 10 T cell receptor beta chains from one sample sequenced in a study of human T cells and chemical hapten exposure (dated by TCRdb to 2020 to 2022). Libraries were built with RACE. TCRdb names NextSeq 500 as the instrument used. Using fastp at Q25 and MiXCR, TCRdb reprocessed the public reads and kept productive beta chains. Rows are combined by CDR3 protein, so each entry shows the most common genes and DNA. This sample is represented by 180,000 or so distinct CDR3 sequences; about 20% of them were singletons. Under 8.5% of the sample is taken by the ten largest. The sample's time point label, in plain terms: patch test 1, 2 weeks after DPC sensitization. Reading the label with the study, this specimen's treatment or condition is: therapeutic diphenylcyclopropenone sensitization with weekly scalp DPC. Material: whole blood, obtained in connection with sensitization to the hapten diphenylcyclopropenone (DPC). The receptors derive from a woman in her fifties or sixties with alopecia areata. Some clones in this sample may be carry-over from other donors' samples.

This clonotype was observed a few times. The chain links TRBV7-2 to TRBJ2-3; a possible D gene is TRBD2 (6 bases). This CDR3 has 17 amino acids. CDR1 SGHTA and CDR2 FQGNSA come from the germline V gene. V was shortened by 1 base and J by 2 bases, with 16 bases between the two germline ends. CDR3 loop: CASSLDAGRVNTDTQYF. The CDR3, as DNA: TGTGCCAGCAGCTTAGACGCGGGGAGAGTAAACACAGATACGCAGTATTTT.

The V call is TRBV5-1, the J call TRBJ1-6; TRBD1 might be the D (5 bases). With 0 bases removed from V and 7 bases from J, the gap between germline ends came to 17 bases. The CDR3 covers 17 residues. Per the germline V gene, CDR1 is SGHRS and CDR2 is YFSETQ. CDR3 in DNA: TGCGCCAGCAGCTTGGAAGGCAGGGTGTTCTACAATTCACCCCTCCACTTT. Translating it yields CASSLEGRVFYNSPLHF. Drawing the rest from reference TRBV5-1 and TRBJ1-6, the complete variable domain is KAGVTQTPRYLIKTRGQQVTLSCSPISGHRSVSWYQQTPGQGLQFLFEYFSETQRNKGNFPGRFSGRQFSNSRSEMNVSTLELGDSALYLCASSLEGRVFYNSPLHFGNGTRLTVT.

This clonotype was detected only a few times. This chain joins TRBV5-1 and TRBJ2-2; D remains ambiguous. The V gene's germline CDR1 is SGHRS and CDR2 YFSETQ. V dropped 6 bases and J dropped 0 bases, with 12 bases sitting between them. This CDR3 region has 15 residues. CDR3 in DNA: TGCGCCAGCAAGGTTGCAAGCGCGAACACCGGGGAGCTGTTTTTT. Translating it yields CASKVASANTGELFF.

V is TRBV12-3 or TRBV12-4 and J is TRBJ1-1, with 7 bases matching TRBD1. This CDR3 has 15 amino acids. The V gene end was trimmed by 6 bases and the J gene end by 3 bases; junction bases not matched to a gene: 10. The CDR3 coding sequence is TGTGCCAGCAGCCCCGTTGGGCAGGGGGACACTGAAGCTTTCTTT. It yields the protein CASSPVGQGDTEAFF.

In this sample, this clonotype turned up many times. The chain is built from TRBV5-1 and TRBJ2-2, with 8 bases matching TRBD1. Germline assignment: CDR1 SGHRS and CDR2 YFSETQ. V lost 0 bases and J lost 4; bases outside the gene matches: 2. The CDR3 is 15 residues long. In nucleotides, the CDR3 is TGCGCCAGCAGCTTGGAGACAGGGGTCACCGGGGAGCTGTTTTTT. Protein sequence: CASSLETGVTGELFF.

The gene calls are TRBV25-1 and TRBJ2-7; D possibly matches TRBD1 or TRBD2 (5 bases each). Germline loops: CDR1 MGHDK, CDR2 SYGVNS. V gave up 3 bases and J gave up 6 bases, with 12 bases separating them. The CDR3 has 13 amino acids. The CDR3, as DNA: TGTGCCAGCAGTGACCGTAAGGGGAGCGAGCAGTACTTC. It is translated as CASSDRKGSEQYF.

This clonotype was seen only a few times. This chain uses TRBV6-1 with TRBJ2-7, with D possibly matching TRBD2 (6 bases). V dropped 5 bases and J dropped 2 bases, with 13 bases sitting between them. Germline CDR1 MNHNS, CDR2 SASEGT. The CDR3 loop spans 14 amino acids. This CDR3 reads CASSLRAGTYEQYF. CDR3 sequence (DNA): TGTGCCAGCAGTCTCAGAGCGGGTACCTACGAGCAGTACTTC.

The chain recombines TRBV5-5 with TRBJ1-3, with TRBD1 identical over 7 bases. Germline V lookup: CDR1 SGHKS, CDR2 YYEKEE (reference sequence). The V and J ends lost 3 bases and 5 bases, in that order; junction bases with no gene match: 8. CDR3 length equals 15 residues. The CDR3 reads CASSSPTGPRNTIYF. The CDR3, as DNA: TGTGCCAGCAGCTCCCCGACAGGGCCCAGAAACACCATATATTTT.

The V gene is TRBV6-1, the J gene TRBJ2-2; 8 nucleotides match TRBD1. Trimming cost V 3 bases and J 5 bases; bases outside gene matches: 5. This CDR3 contains 15 residues. Per germline, CDR1 MNHNS and CDR2 SASEGT. CDR3 amino acids: CASSDQGAWTGELFF. The CDR3 region has the DNA TGTGCCAGCAGTGATCAGGGGGCATGGACCGGGGAGCTGTTTTTT.

The genes are TRBV5-1 and TRBJ2-3; 12 positions match TRBD2. The CDR3 runs to 17 residues. CDR1 and CDR2 from the germline V gene are SGHRS and YFSETQ. Trimming removed 2 bases from V and 3 bases from J; junction bases left unmatched: 7. The CDR3 sequence is CASSFGLAGGPTDTQYF. DNA for the CDR3: TGCGCCAGCAGCTTTGGTCTAGCGGGAGGGCCGACAGATACGCAGTATTTT. Combining the CDR3 with reference TRBV5-1 and TRBJ2-3 gives the whole variable domain KAGVTQTPRYLIKTRGQQVTLSCSPISGHRSVSWYQQTPGQGLQFLFEYFSETQRNKGNFPGRFSGRQFSNSRSEMNVSTLELGDSALYLCASSFGLAGGPTDTQYFGPGTRLTVL.